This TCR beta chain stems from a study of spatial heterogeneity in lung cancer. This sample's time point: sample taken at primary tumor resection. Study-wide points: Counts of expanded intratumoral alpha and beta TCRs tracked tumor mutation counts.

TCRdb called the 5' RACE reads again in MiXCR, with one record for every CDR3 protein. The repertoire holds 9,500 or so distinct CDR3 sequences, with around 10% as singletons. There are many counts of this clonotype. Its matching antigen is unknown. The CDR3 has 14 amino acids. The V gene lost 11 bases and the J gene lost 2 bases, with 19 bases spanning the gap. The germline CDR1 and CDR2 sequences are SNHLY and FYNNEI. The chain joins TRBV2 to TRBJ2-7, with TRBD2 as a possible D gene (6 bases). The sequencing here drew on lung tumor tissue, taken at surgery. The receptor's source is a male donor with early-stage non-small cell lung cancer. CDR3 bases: TGTGCCCAGAGACTCCCGGGAGTAACCTACGAGCAGTACTTC. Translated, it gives CAQRLPGVTYEQYF.